The 11 T cell receptor beta chains below all came from one sample that was sequenced in a study of CD8+ T cells in alopecia areata. Sequencing templates came from extracted RNA that was reverse transcribed into cDNA. Sequenced by immunoSEQ multiplex PCR; TCRdb stores in-frame clones only, minus some. This sample has about 120,000 clones, with less than 75% found just once. Described treatment: oral pan-JAK inhibitor, 5-10 mg twice daily. This specimen was CD8+ T cells sorted from blood, taken at week 4, from a patient treated with tofacitinib. All receptors derive from a human donor with alopecia areata.

Only a few counts were recorded for this clone. V gene TRBV10-3 combines with J gene TRBJ2-1; D gene uncertain. The V and J ends lost 0 bases and 6 bases respectively, with 12 bases between them. The CDR3 is made up of 15 amino acids. CDR1 ENHRY and CDR2 SYGVKD come from the germline V gene. In DNA form, the CDR3 reads TGTGCCATCAGTGAGTCGAGTGTAGGGTTCAATGAGCAGTTCTTC. It specifies CAISESSVGFNEQFF.

This rearrangement joins TRBV30 to TRBJ1-2; D remains unclear. The V end lost 1 base, the J end lost 3 bases, and 6 bases lay between the germline ends. Germline CDR1 and CDR2: GTSNPN and SVGIG (reference sequence). CDR3 length: 12 amino acids. The DNA for the CDR3 is TGTGCCTGGAGTGACGGCGACTATGGCTACACCTTC. Its translation is CAWSDGDYGYTF.

The V gene is TRBV9, the J gene TRBJ2-3, with TRBD2 identical over 10 bases. V lost 0 bases and J lost 4; bases outside the gene matches: 8. Germline CDR1 SGDLS, CDR2 YYNGEE. CDR3 length: 17 amino acids. The CDR3 sequence: CASSVEKRGGGADTQYF. In DNA form, the CDR3 reads TGTGCCAGCAGCGTAGAGAAGCGGGGGGGCGGTGCAGATACGCAGTATTTT.

The chain employs TRBV30 and TRBJ1-2; 7 nucleotides line up with TRBD1. Germline V gene lookup returns CDR1 GTSNPN and CDR2 SVGIG (reference sequence). CDR3 size: 13 residues. V dropped 5 bases and J dropped 2; count of bases not matched to a gene: 5. The CDR3 nucleotides are TGTGCCTGGGGGACAGAGCGAAACTATGGCTACACCTTC. Encoded protein: CAWGTERNYGYTF. Filled out from reference TRBV30 and TRBJ1-2, the complete variable domain reads SQTIHQWPATLVQPVGSPLSLECTVEGTSNPNLYWYRQAAGRGLQLLFYSVGIGQISSEVPQNLSASRPQDRQFILSSKKLLLSDSGFYLCAWGTERNYGYTFGSGTRLTVV.

This chain connects TRBV30 to TRBJ1-1; the D is unclear. The ends were cut back, 0 bases at V and 2 bases at J, with 10 bases in the middle. Germline V gives CDR1 GTSNPN, CDR2 SVGIG (reference sequence). The CDR3 covers 14 residues. CDR3 sequence reads: CAWSVKSVNTEAFF. The CDR3 DNA reads as TGTGCCTGGAGTGTAAAATCAGTCAACACTGAAGCTTTCTTT.

The chain couples TRBV29-1 to TRBJ2-7, with D possibly matching TRBD1 (6 bases). The V gene lost 5 bases and the J gene lost 3 bases, with 20 bases spanning the gap. This CDR3 is 15 amino acids long. Per germline, CDR1 SQVTM and CDR2 ANQGSEA. The CDR3, as DNA: TGCAGCGTTAGATGGAATTACAGGGTGGGCTACGAGCAGTACTTC. Its translation is CSVRWNYRVGYEQYF.

The DNA for the CDR3 is TGTGCCAGCAGTTTCCCGGGACAGGGGGTTGAATTCGGGTCAGATACGCAGTATTTT. Amino acid sequence: CASSFPGQGVEFGSDTQYF. The chain combines TRBV27 with TRBJ2-3; 11 positions match TRBD1. The trim removed 3 bases at V and 4 bases at J, leaving 15 bases unmatched. The CDR3 sequence is 19 residues long. Per the germline V gene, CDR1 is MNHEY and CDR2 is SMNVEV (reference sequence).

CDR3 coding DNA: TGTGCCAGCAGCAGGGCCTTGATCTATGGCTACACCTTC. It translates to CASSRALIYGYTF. The chain has TRBV9 and TRBJ1-2, with D hard to call. Germline CDR1 is SGDLS and CDR2 is YYNGEE. V lost 4 bases to trimming and J lost 4 bases, with 11 bases between them. The CDR3 has 13 amino acids.

The rearrangement uses TRBV18 and TRBJ2-3; TRBD2 is a possible D gene (5 bases). The CDR3 covers 16 residues. Germline values: CDR1 KGHSH, CDR2 LQKENI. The V end lost 6 bases, the J end lost 1 base, and 17 bases lay between the germline ends. The CDR3 DNA reads as TGTGCCAGCTCCCCCCCGACTATTTTCGGCACAGATACGCAGTATTTT. It specifies CASSPPTIFGTDTQYF.

The rearrangement joins TRBV27 to TRBJ2-7; D unclear. CDR1 is MNHEY, CDR2 SMNVEV, per germline (reference sequence). CDR3 length equals 13 residues. V lost 5 bases, J lost 5 bases, and 13 bases lay in between. For the CDR3, the DNA is TGTGCCAGCAGTCCATCGAGTTATAACGAGCAGTACTTC. Protein: CASSPSSYNEQYF.

This clone has just a few counts. The chain carries TRBV7-3 and TRBJ1-6, with D perhaps TRBD1 (5 bases). This CDR3 has 15 amino acids. CDR1 is SGHTA and CDR2 is FQGTGA in the germline V gene. V lost 5 bases to trimming and J lost 7 bases, with 15 bases between them. The CDR3 coding sequence is TGTGCCAGCAGCGATGCCCCCCAGGGAAATTCACCCCTCCACTTT. Translating it yields CASSDAPQGNSPLHF. The full variable domain, with the rest looked up from reference TRBV7-3 and TRBJ1-6, is GAGVSQTPSNKVTEKGKYVELRCDPISGHTALYWYRQSLGQGPEFLIYFQGTGAADDSGLPNDRFFAVRPEGSVSTLKIQRTERGDSAVYLCASSDAPQGNSPLHFGNGTRLTVT.